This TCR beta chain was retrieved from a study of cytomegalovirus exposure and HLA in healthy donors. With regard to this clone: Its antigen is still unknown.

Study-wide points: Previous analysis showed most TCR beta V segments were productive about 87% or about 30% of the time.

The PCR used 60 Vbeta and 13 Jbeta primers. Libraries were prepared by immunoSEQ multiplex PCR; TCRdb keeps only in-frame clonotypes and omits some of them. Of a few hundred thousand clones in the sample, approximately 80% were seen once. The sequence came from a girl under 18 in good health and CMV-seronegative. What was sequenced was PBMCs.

The CDR3 DNA reads as TGTGCCAGCAAAGGGGCGGGGGAGGGCTACACCTTC. Its protein product is CASKGAGEGYTF. The chain couples TRBV9 to TRBJ1-2, with a tentative D call TRBD1 (5 bases). Trimming removed 6 bases at V and 8 bases at J, with 14 bases between. This CDR3 spans 12 amino acids. Germline values: CDR1 SGDLS, CDR2 YYNGEE.